Shown below are 30 T cell receptor beta chains from a single sample sequenced in a study of cytotoxic CD8 clonotypes in ibrutinib-treated CLL. Sequenced by immunoSEQ multiplex PCR; TCRdb stores in-frame clones only, minus some. Counted here are about 50,000 clones, around four fifths occurring once; the ten biggest clones make up roughly 20%. Sequenced here: PBMCs, sampled after 24 months of ibrutinib treatment. The receptors derive from a human donor with chronic lymphocytic leukemia.

In its sample, this clone was seen once. The chain is built from TRBV27 and TRBJ2-3; unclear D gene. Trimming removed 0 bases at V and 1 base at J, with 2 bases between. This CDR3 has 13 amino acids. Germline loops: CDR1 MNHEY, CDR2 SMNVEV (reference sequence). DNA for the CDR3: TGTGCCAGCAGTTTATCGGGCACAGATACGCAGTATTTT. It encodes CASSLSGTDTQYF.

CDR3 in amino acids: CAWSLTSNTEAFF. DNA of the CDR3: TGTGCCTGGAGCTTGACATCGAACACTGAAGCTTTCTTT. The chain has TRBV30 and TRBJ1-1, with D unresolved. V was cut by 3 bases and J by 1 base, with 9 bases left in between. The CDR3 is 13 residues long. The germline gives CDR1 GTSNPN, CDR2 SVGIG (reference sequence).

This clone was counted once. V gene TRBV10-3 combines with J gene TRBJ1-1, with D perhaps matching TRBD1 (5 bases). The CDR3 runs 13 residues. Germline-derived CDR1 and CDR2 are ENHRY and SYGVKD. V dropped 7 bases and J dropped 8 bases, with 17 bases sitting between them. CDR3 sequence reads: CAITDGTLREAFF. The CDR3 DNA sequence: TGTGCCATCACCGACGGGACTCTAAGGGAAGCTTTCTTT.

The chain uses TRBV9 and TRBJ2-2, with TRBD2 identical over 10 bases. CDR1 is SGDLS and CDR2 is YYNGEE in the germline V gene. The CDR3 is 15 residues long. V shed 2 bases, J shed 5 bases, and the junction held 3 bases outside the gene matches. The CDR3 DNA reads as TGTGCCAGCAGCGTTATAGCGGGAGGTACCGGGGAGCTGTTTTTT. Translation: CASSVIAGGTGELFF.

This clone was counted once. The chain recombines TRBV7-8 with TRBJ2-1, with D perhaps matching TRBD2 (6 bases). With 0 bases removed from V and 10 bases from J, the gap between germline ends came to 19 bases. Germline V lookup: CDR1 SGHVS, CDR2 FQNEAQ. The CDR3 is made up of 16 amino acids. This CDR3 is CASSLARAGSVWEQFF. The CDR3 nucleotides are TGTGCCAGCAGCTTAGCTCGGGCGGGATCTGTTTGGGAGCAGTTCTTC. Full variable domain (outside the CDR3, taken from reference TRBV7-8 and TRBJ2-1): GAGVSQSPRYKVAKRGQDVALRCDPISGHVSLFWYQQALGQGPEFLTYFQNEAQLDKSGLPSDRFFAERPEGSVSTLKIQRTQQEDSAVYLCASSLARAGSVWEQFFGPGTRLTVL.

In its sample, this clone was seen once. The chain employs TRBV28 and TRBJ2-2; possibly TRBD2 for D (6 bases). Trimming pared 5 bases from V and 1 base from J, leaving 14 bases between. Germline V CDR1 and CDR2: MDHEN, SYDVKM. The CDR3 is 16 amino acids. In DNA form, the CDR3 reads TGTGCCAGCAGTCCCGGAGGAGCGGGGAACACCGGGGAGCTGTTTTTT. Translating it yields CASSPGGAGNTGELFF.

The rearrangement joins TRBV11-3 to TRBJ2-2, with 11 bases matching TRBD2. Germline CDR1 and CDR2: SGHNT and YENEEA. CDR3 size: 16 residues. V shed 5 bases and J 7 bases; nucleotides not matched to a gene: 9. The CDR3 region is CASSNRLAGTGGELFF. DNA for the CDR3: TGTGCCAGCAGCAACCGACTAGCGGGAACCGGCGGGGAGCTGTTTTTT.

The chain joins TRBV21-1 to TRBJ2-2; TRBD2, the table's D call, was not compared with the DNA. TRBV21-1 represents a pseudogene. The CDR3 totals 17 residues. The CDR3 sequence is CASSPTRGGLAVGELFF. CDR3 coding DNA: TGTGCCAGCAGCCCCACCCGTGGGGGACTAGCAGTCGGGGAGCTGTTTTTT.

This sequence joins TRBV30 and TRBJ1-2; D unclear. V was cut by 3 bases and J by 0 bases, with 11 bases left in between. Germline CDR1 GTSNPN, CDR2 SVGIG (reference sequence). The CDR3 contains 14 residues. The CDR3 is CAWSGSVANYGYTF. DNA for the CDR3: TGTGCCTGGAGCGGGAGCGTCGCTAACTATGGCTACACCTTC.

V usage is TRBV9 and J usage is TRBJ2-1, with D perhaps TRBD1 or TRBD2 (6 bases each). Germline V gene sequence: CDR1 SGDLS, CDR2 YYNGEE. This CDR3 comprises 15 residues. V was cut by 7 bases and J by 3 bases, with 17 bases left in between. The CDR3 loop is CASQPWEDSYNEQFF. The CDR3, as DNA: TGTGCCAGCCAACCCTGGGAGGACAGCTACAATGAGCAGTTCTTC.

The V gene is TRBV11-2, the J gene TRBJ2-1, with 8 bases aligning to TRBD1. V shed 2 bases and J 3 bases; nucleotides not matched to a gene: 6. The CDR3 totals 16 residues. Germline CDR1 SGHAT, CDR2 FQNNGV. DNA of the CDR3: TGTGCCAGCAGCTTATATGTAGGGACAGGCTACAATGAGCAGTTCTTC. This translates into CASSLYVGTGYNEQFF.

In DNA, the CDR3 is TGTGCCAGCAGTTCACGGGGAACCTCCCGCACAGATACGCAGTATTTT. It translates to CASSSRGTSRTDTQYF. The chain joins TRBV27 to TRBJ2-3, with D maybe TRBD2 (5 bases). The germline V gene encodes CDR1 MNHEY and CDR2 SMNVEV (reference sequence). Trimming stripped 4 bases from V and 1 base from J, with 15 bases between. This CDR3 contains 16 residues.

The genes are TRBV23-1 and TRBJ1-2; D unresolved. TRBV23-1 is classed as an ORF, of uncertain function. V lost 3 bases, J lost 0 bases, and 11 bases lay in between. This CDR3 comprises 15 residues. The CDR3 region is CASSQGSLPNYGYTF. CDR3 coding DNA: TGCGCCAGCAGTCAGGGCTCCCTTCCTAACTATGGCTACACCTTC.

The chain uses TRBV13 and TRBJ1-4, with D possibly TRBD1 on 6 matching bases. The CDR3 length is 16 residues. The V end lost 5 bases, the J end lost 8 bases, and 21 bases lay between the germline ends. Per the germline V gene, CDR1 is PRHDT and CDR2 is FYEKMQ (reference sequence). The CDR3 is CASSPPNRAPSEKLFF. DNA of the CDR3: TGTGCCAGCAGCCCCCCCAACAGGGCCCCTTCCGAAAAACTGTTTTTT. Full variable domain (remainder filled in from reference TRBV13 and TRBJ1-4): AAGVIQSPRHLIKEKRETATLKCYPIPRHDTVYWYQQGPGQDPQFLISFYEKMQSDKGSIPDRFSAQQFSDYHSELNMSSLELGDSALYFCASSPPNRAPSEKLFFGSGTQLSVL.

V usage is TRBV5-3 and J usage is TRBJ2-7; no clear D gene. TRBV5-3 is given ORF status, its function remaining uncertain. The germline V and J ends were trimmed by 10 bases and 5 bases, with 10 bases remaining between them. The CDR3 totals 10 residues. CDR3 protein: CAPPWNEQYF. The DNA for the CDR3 is TGTGCCCCGCCTTGGAACGAGCAGTACTTC.

The chain has TRBV6-1 and TRBJ2-2; 7 bases match TRBD2. The CDR3 length is 14 residues. V shed 8 bases and J 0 bases; nucleotides not matched to a gene: 3. Germline loops: CDR1 MNHNS, CDR2 SASEGT. Here the CDR3 DNA reads TGTGCCAGCCGGCTAGCGGCGAACACCGGGGAGCTGTTTTTT. The encoded protein is CASRLAANTGELFF.

The genes are TRBV27 and TRBJ1-2, with D possibly being TRBD1 (6 bases). Germline lookup yields CDR1 MNHEY and CDR2 SMNVEV (reference sequence). The CDR3 has 14 residues. V dropped 3 bases and J dropped 5 bases, with 13 bases sitting between them. The CDR3 DNA reads TGTGCCAGCAGTTTCTCCCCAGGGGATTATGGCTACACCTTC. Translated, it gives CASSFSPGDYGYTF.

This chain joins TRBV12-2 and TRBJ2-1; the table assigns TRBD2, which was not confirmed against the DNA. TRBV12-2 is a documented pseudogene. The CDR3 is 16 amino acids. CDR3 nucleotides: TGTGCAAGTCGCTTACAATCTAGCGGGGTCAGGAATGAGCAGTTCTTC. Translated: CASRLQSSGVRNEQFF.

This clone occurred a few times. V is TRBV1 and J is TRBJ2-3; the table calls TRBD2, which could not be checked here. TRBV1 corresponds to a pseudogene. The CDR3 is 19 residues long. DNA of the CDR3: TGCACCAGCAGCCAAGAGCGGGAGCGGGAGGGTCCAAGCACAGATACGCAGTATTTT. Protein product: CTSSQEREREGPSTDTQYF.

The chain joins TRBV20-1 to TRBJ1-2; D unclear. CDR1 and CDR2 from the germline V gene are DFQATT and SNEGSKA (reference sequence). The CDR3 is 8 residues long. Trimming left V 6 bases short and J 8 bases short, with 4 bases between. CDR3 residues: CSAQGYTF. The CDR3 nucleotides read TGCAGTGCGCAGGGCTACACCTTC.

In this sample, this clone turned up once. The chain recombines TRBV15 with TRBJ2-6, with D uncertain. CDR1 is LNHNV and CDR2 is YYDKDF in the germline V gene (reference sequence). The CDR3 runs to 13 residues. Trimming left V 5 bases short and J 2 bases short, with 4 bases between. The CDR3 DNA follows: TGTGCCACCAGCGCTGCTGGGGCCAACGTCCTGACTTTC. Its translation: CATSAAGANVLTF. Complete variable domain (other parts from reference TRBV15 and TRBJ2-6): DAMVIQNPRYQVTQFGKPVTLSCSQTLNHNVMYWYQQKSSQAPKLLFHYYDKDFNNEADTPDNFQSRRPNTSFCFLDIRSPGLGDTAMYLCATSAAGANVLTFGAGSRLTVL.

J is TRBJ1-1 and V is TRBV13; D remains ambiguous. The germline gives CDR1 PRHDT, CDR2 FYEKMQ (reference sequence). The CDR3 runs 12 residues. V was trimmed by 5 bases and J by 0 bases, leaving 4 bases between them. CDR3 sequence: CASSRVNTEAFF. The CDR3 nucleotides are TGTGCCAGCAGCAGAGTGAACACTGAAGCTTTCTTT.

The V and J genes are TRBV28 and TRBJ2-7; no reliable D call. Germline V gene lookup returns CDR1 MDHEN and CDR2 SYDVKM. Between the trimmed V and J ends, which lost 6 bases and 1 base, there was a span of 13 bases. The length of the CDR3 is 14 residues. As DNA, the CDR3 is TGTGCCAGCAGCTCCCTCGGAGAATCCTACGAGCAGTACTTC. It codes for CASSSLGESYEQYF.

On this clone: One end of the junction fails to match germline, which may point to a read error. V is TRBV27 and J is TRBJ2-1, with 8 bases that match TRBD2. CDR1 is MNHEY, CDR2 SMNVEV, per germline (reference sequence). This CDR3 comprises 17 residues. The DNA of the CDR3 is TGTGCCAGCATTTTACATCCAGCGGGAGAAAGATACAATGAGCAGTTCTTC. It yields the protein CASILHPAGERYNEQFF.

The rearrangement links TRBV2 to TRBJ1-1; possibly TRBD1 for D (5 bases). V was trimmed by 0 bases and J by 6 bases, leaving 5 bases between them. The CDR3 totals 12 residues. Germline V gene data show CDR1 as SNHLY and CDR2 as FYNNEI. CDR3 loop: CASSEARAEAFF. The CDR3, as DNA: TGTGCCAGCAGTGAAGCCAGGGCTGAAGCTTTCTTT.

This chain uses TRBV9 with TRBJ2-7; 8 bases agree with TRBD2. The J segment lost 2 bases and the V segment lost 0 bases, leaving 4 bases of the junction unmatched. The CDR3 covers 15 residues. The germline gives CDR1 SGDLS, CDR2 YYNGEE. CDR3 region: CASSVETGGTYEQYF. As DNA, the CDR3 is TGTGCCAGCAGCGTAGAGACGGGAGGGACCTACGAGCAGTACTTC.

The CDR3 protein is CASSPNREPNSPLHF. The CDR3 nucleotides are TGTGCCAGCAGCCCCAACAGGGAACCAAATTCACCCCTCCACTTT. The chain is built from TRBV2 and TRBJ1-6, with D possibly being TRBD1 (6 bases). The V end lost 6 bases, the J end lost 7 bases, and 16 bases lay between the germline ends. The CDR3 is 15 residues long. Germline V CDR1 and CDR2: SNHLY, FYNNEI.

This chain uses TRBV18 with TRBJ1-3; 8 bases agree with TRBD1. This CDR3 region has 15 residues. CDR1 is KGHSH and CDR2 is LQKENI in the germline V gene. Trimming removed 5 bases from V and 8 bases from J; junction bases left unmatched: 11. CDR3 region: CASSFGQGIVDTIYF. CDR3 nucleotide sequence: TGTGCCAGCTCATTCGGACAGGGCATAGTGGACACCATATATTTT.

This CDR3 is CASSDGYFSYEQYF. In nucleotides, the CDR3 is TGTGCCAGCAGTGATGGGTACTTCTCCTACGAGCAGTACTTC. V and J are TRBV6-1 and TRBJ2-7; D ambiguous. The CDR3 has 14 residues. CDR1 is MNHNS, CDR2 SASEGT, per germline. Between the trimmed V and J ends, which lost 3 bases and 0 bases, there was a span of 9 bases.

The chain has TRBV27 and TRBJ2-7; 7 nucleotides agree with TRBD1. Trimming at V came to 2 bases and at J to 2 bases, leaving 6 bases not matched to a gene. Germline CDR1 and CDR2: MNHEY and SMNVEV (reference sequence). This CDR3 region has 15 residues. CDR3 sequence (DNA): TGTGCCAGCAGTTTAGTACAGGGGTTTACCTACGAGCAGTACTTC. Translation gives CASSLVQGFTYEQYF.